This T cell receptor beta chain was captured by sequencing in a study of blood T cell repertoires in COVID-19. Study information: The United States, Italy and Spain supplied acute and convalescent COVID-19 samples.

In the authors' methods: Reference gene primer amplification gave estimated nucleated cell counts. The assay was immunoSEQ multiplex PCR, and TCRdb's table has in-frame clones only and misses some. That table is the source of V, J and clone size, and D and trimming were worked out from the DNA. The sample holds about 300,000 clones, 70% to 90% seen once. The CDR3 length is 14 residues. Germline V lookup: CDR1 SEHNR, CDR2 FQNEAQ (reference sequence). The V end lost 5 bases, the J end lost 3 bases, and 14 bases lay between the germline ends. Specimen: peripheral blood. The chain is built from TRBV7-9 and TRBJ2-7; D unresolved. The receptor's source is a man in his 70s with acute or convalescent COVID-19. CDR3 DNA: TGTGCCAGCAGCACGCCCAGGCACGGCTACGAGCAGTACTTC. Amino acids: CASSTPRHGYEQYF.